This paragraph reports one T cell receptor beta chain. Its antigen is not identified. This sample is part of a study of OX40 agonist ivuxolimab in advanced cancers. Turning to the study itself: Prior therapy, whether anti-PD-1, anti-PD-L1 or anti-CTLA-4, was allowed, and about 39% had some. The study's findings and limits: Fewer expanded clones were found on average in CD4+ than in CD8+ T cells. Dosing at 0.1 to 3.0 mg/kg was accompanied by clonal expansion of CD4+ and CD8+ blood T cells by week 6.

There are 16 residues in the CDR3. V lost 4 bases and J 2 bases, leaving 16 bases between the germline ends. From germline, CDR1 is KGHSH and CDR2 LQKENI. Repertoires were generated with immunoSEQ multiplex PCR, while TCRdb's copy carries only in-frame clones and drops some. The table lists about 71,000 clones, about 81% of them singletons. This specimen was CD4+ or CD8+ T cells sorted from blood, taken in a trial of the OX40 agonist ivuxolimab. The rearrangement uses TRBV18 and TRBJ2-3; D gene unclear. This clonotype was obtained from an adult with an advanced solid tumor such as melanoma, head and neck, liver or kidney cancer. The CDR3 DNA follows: TGTGCCAGCTCACTACGATCCCAAATAACCACAGATACGCAGTATTTT. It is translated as CASSLRSQITTDTQYF.